This T cell receptor (beta chain) emerged from a study of T cells in Graves' hyperthyroidism and ophthalmopathy. Clinical symptoms, serum thyroxine, TRAb, thyroid ultrasound and orbital computed tomography informed diagnoses. Findings and limits, study-wide: Blood shared most expanded thyroid clonotypes above 0.001.

This clonotype was seen more than once but under ten times. Its antigen remains unknown. Using RNA transcripts as the source, TCR beta CDR3 regions were amplified. HTBI primers were the set used in a first-round RT-PCR of the TCR CDR3. TCRdb called the multiplex PCR reads again in MiXCR, with one record for every CDR3 protein. The sample lists about 250,000 distinct CDR3 sequences; about 20% were seen once. V was clipped by 9 bases and J by 4 bases, with 11 bases between them. Germline V CDR1 and CDR2: KGHDR, SFDVKD. The length of the CDR3 is 12 residues. The sample comprised blood. The chain is built from TRBV24-1 and TRBJ1-1, with D perhaps TRBD1 (6 bases). The source of this sequence is a man aged 30-40 years with Graves' ophthalmopathy. As DNA, the CDR3 is TGTGCCACCCGGGGGGCGAGCACTGAAGCTTTCTTT. Its protein product is CATRGASTEAFF.